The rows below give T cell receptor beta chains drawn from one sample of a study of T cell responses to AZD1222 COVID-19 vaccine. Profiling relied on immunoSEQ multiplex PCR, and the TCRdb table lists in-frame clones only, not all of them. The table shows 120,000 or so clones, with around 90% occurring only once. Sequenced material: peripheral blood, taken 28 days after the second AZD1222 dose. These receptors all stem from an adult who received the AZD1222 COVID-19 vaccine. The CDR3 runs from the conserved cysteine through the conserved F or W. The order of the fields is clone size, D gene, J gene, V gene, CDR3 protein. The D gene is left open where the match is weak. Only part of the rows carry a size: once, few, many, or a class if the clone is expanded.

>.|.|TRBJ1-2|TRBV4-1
CASSQVGRLDGYTF
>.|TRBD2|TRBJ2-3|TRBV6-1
CASSEEVAGVVTDTQYF
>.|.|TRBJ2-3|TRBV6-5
CASRLAEDTQYF
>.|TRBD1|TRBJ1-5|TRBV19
CASSPQGAPQHF
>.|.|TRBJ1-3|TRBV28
CASSLPSSGNTIYF
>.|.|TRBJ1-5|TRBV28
CASSSRDNNQPQHF
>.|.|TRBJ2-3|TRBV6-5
CASSSRGGAADTQYF
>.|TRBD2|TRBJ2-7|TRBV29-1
CTQVSGRGSYEQYF
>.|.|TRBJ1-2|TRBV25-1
CASSEQNAGVLYGYTF
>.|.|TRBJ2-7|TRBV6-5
CASSYSSRSYEQYF
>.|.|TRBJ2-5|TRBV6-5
CASSPGAETQYF
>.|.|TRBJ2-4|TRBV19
CASSITGHASVGKNIQYF
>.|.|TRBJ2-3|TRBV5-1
CASSLVGSSTSTDTQYF
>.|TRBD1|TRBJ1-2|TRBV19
CASSTRQGSNYGYTF
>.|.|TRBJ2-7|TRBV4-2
CASSQGYNEVEQYF
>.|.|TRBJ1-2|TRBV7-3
CASSLRMRRGGSGYTF
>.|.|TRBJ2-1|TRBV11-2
CASSLRRPVGVDEQFF
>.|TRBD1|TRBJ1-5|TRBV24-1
CATARQGENQPQHF
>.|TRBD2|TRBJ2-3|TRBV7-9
CASSLGAGDGDTQYF
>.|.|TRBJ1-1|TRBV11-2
CASSSGLVGKAFF
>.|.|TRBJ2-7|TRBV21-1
CASSTEGKATSPAAYEQYF
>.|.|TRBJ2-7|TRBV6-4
CASSESPTVIYEQYF
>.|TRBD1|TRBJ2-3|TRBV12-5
CASGLGQGRTDTQYF
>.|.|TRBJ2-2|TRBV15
CATEAANTGELFF
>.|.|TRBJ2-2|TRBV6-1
CASSEGSGELFF
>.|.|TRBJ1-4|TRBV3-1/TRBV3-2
CASSLGTNNEKLFF
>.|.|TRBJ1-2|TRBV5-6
CASSPAGPPDPTF
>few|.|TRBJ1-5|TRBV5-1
CASSLMAMGEPQHF
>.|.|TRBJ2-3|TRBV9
CASSVQGPTDTQYF
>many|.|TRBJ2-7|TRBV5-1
CASSFSPGTYEQYF
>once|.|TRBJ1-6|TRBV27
CASSTGTATSSYNSPLHF
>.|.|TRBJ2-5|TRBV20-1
CSASGQGQETQYF